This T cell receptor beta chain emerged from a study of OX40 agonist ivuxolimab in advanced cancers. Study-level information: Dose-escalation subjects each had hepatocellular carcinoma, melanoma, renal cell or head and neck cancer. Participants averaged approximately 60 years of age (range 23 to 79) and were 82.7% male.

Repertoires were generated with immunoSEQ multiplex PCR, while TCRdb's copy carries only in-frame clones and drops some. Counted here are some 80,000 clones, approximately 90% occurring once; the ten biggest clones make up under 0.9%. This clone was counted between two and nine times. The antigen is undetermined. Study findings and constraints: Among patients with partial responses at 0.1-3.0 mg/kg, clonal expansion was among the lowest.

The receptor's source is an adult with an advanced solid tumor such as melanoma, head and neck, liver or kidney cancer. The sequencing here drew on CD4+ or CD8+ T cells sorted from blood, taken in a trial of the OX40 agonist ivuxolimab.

The CDR3: CANNFRGSDSPLHF. The CDR3 DNA reads TGTGCCAACAACTTCAGGGGGTCGGATTCACCCCTCCACTTT. V usage is TRBV21-1 and J usage is TRBJ1-6; the table's D gene call, TRBD1, was not cross checked with the DNA. TRBV21-1 counts as a pseudogene. The CDR3 consists of 14 residues.